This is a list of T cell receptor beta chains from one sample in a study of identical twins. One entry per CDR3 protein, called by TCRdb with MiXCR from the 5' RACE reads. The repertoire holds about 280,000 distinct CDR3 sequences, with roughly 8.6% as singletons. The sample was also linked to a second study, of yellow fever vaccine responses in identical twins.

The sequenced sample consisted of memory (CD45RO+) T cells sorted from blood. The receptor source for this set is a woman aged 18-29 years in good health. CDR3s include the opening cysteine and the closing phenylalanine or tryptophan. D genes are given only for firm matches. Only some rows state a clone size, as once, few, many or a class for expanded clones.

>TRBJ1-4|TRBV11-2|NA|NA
TGTGCCAGCAGCTTTTGGAGTAATGAAAAACTGTTTTTT
CASSFWSNEKLFF
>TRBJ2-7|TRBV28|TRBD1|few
TGTGCCAGCAGTTTAGGGACAGGGGGCAGGGTCTACGAGCAGTACTTC
CASSLGTGGRVYEQYF
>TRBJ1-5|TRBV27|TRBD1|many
TGTGCCAGCAGTTTATCAGGGGGACAGGGATCCAATCAGCCCCAGCATTTT
CASSLSGGQGSNQPQHF
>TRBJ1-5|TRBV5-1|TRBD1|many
TGCGCCAGCAGCTTAGGGGGACAGATTTCCCAGCCCCAGCATTTT
CASSLGGQISQPQHF
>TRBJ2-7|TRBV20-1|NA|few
TGCAGTGCCCCCCACGCTGTTACCTACGAGCAGTACTTC
CSAPHAVTYEQYF
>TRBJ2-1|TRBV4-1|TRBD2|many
TGCGCCAGCAGCCTTAGCGGGGGGCCCTTCAATGAGCAGTTCTTC
CASSLSGGPFNEQFF
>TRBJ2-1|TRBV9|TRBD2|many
TGTGCCAGCAGCGTACGGGAGGGCCGCTACAATGAGCAGTTCTTC
CASSVREGRYNEQFF
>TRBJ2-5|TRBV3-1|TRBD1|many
TGTGCCAGCAGCCCCTCTTCCGGGACAGGGGCAGAGACCCAGTACTTC
CASSPSSGTGAETQYF
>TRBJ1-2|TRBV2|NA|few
TGTGCCAGCACTCAGGAACAGGGTGGAACCTATGGCTACACCTTC
CASTQEQGGTYGYTF
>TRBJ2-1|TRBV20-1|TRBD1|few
TGCAGTGCCCCGGACAGGCGTACCTACAATGAGCAGTTCTTC
CSAPDRRTYNEQFF
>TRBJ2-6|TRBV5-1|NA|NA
TGCGCCAGCAGCTTGGGAGGGGGTGGGGCCAACGTCCTGACTTTC
CASSLGGGGANVLTF
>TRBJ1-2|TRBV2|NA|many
TGTGCCAGCAGTGAAGCGCGAAAGGGGGAAGGTTATGGCTACACCTTC
CASSEARKGEGYGYTF
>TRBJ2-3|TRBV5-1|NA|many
TGCGCCAGCAGCCGCGACCAGGCAGCCTTCACAGATACGCAGTATTTT
CASSRDQAAFTDTQYF
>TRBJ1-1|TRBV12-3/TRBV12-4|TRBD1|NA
TGTGCCAGCAGCCAGGACAGGATGAACACTGAAGCTTTCTTT
CASSQDRMNTEAFF
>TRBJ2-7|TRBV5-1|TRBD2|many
TGCGCCAGCAGCTTGGTCGGGACTAGCGGGAGTTGGTACTTC
CASSLVGTSGSWYF
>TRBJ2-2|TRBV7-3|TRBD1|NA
TGTGCCAGCAGCTTAACGGGACAGGCCGCCGGGGAGCTGTTTTTT
CASSLTGQAAGELFF
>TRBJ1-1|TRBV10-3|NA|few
TGTGCCATCAGTGAGGGAGGGAACAGGAACACTGAAGCTTTCTTT
CAISEGGNRNTEAFF
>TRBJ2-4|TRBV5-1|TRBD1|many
TGCGCCAGCAGCGGCCAACAGGGGGCTACCAAAAACATTCAGTACTTC
CASSGQQGATKNIQYF
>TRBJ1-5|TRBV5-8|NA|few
TGTGCCAGCAGCTTGTACGGCTCCAATCAGCCCCAGCATTTT
CASSLYGSNQPQHF
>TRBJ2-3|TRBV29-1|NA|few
TGCAGCGCCCTCTGGAGGGCAAGCACAGATACGCAGTATTTT
CSALWRASTDTQYF
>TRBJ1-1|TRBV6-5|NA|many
TGTGCCAGCAGTTACTCGAAGTACAGGGAGAACACTGAAGCTTTCTTT
CASSYSKYRENTEAFF
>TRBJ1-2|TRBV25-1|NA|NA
TGTGCCAGCAGGGGGGACGGCAACTATGGCTACACCTTC
CASRGDGNYGYTF
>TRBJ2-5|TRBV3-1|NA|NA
TGTGCCAGCGTACAGGTGACGGAGACCCAGTACTTC
CASVQVTETQYF
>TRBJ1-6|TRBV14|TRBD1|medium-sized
TGTGCCAGCAGCCAAGAAGGGACAGGGAGATCACCCCTCCACTTT
CASSQEGTGRSPLHF
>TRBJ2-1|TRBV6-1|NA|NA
TGTGCCAGCAATAAGCAGAGCAATGAGCAGTTCTTC
CASNKQSNEQFF
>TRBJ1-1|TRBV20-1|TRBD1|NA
TGCAGTGCTAGAGTAGACAGGGGATTGAACACTGAAGCTTTCTTT
CSARVDRGLNTEAFF
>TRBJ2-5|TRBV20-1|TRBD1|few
TGCAGTCCCCCATGGGACAGGGTACAAGAGACCCAGTACTTC
CSPPWDRVQETQYF
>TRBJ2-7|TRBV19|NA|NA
TGTGCCAGTAGTAAGGGCGCCGTATCCTACGAGCAGTACTTC
CASSKGAVSYEQYF
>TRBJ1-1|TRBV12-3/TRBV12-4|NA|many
TGTGCCAGCAGTTTTGGGCCTCGGAACACTGAAGCTTTCTTT
CASSFGPRNTEAFF
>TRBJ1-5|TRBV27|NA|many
TGTGCCAGCAGTTTAGCCCTCGCGAGTCAGCCCCAGCATTTT
CASSLALASQPQHF
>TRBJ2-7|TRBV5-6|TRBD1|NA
TGTGCCAGCAGCTGGGGACAGGTTAACGAGCAGTACTTC
CASSWGQVNEQYF
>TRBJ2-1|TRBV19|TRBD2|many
TGTGCCAGTAGAGGTCTAGCGGAGATCTACAATGAGCAGTTCTTC
CASRGLAEIYNEQFF
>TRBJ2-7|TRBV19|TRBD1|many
TGTGCCAGTAGTATGGGGGGACAGGGCACCTACGAGCAGTACTTC
CASSMGGQGTYEQYF
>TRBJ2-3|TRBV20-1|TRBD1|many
TGCAGTGCTAGAGACGGTCAGGGGGTAGATACGCAGTATTTT
CSARDGQGVDTQYF
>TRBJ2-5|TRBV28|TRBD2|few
TGTGCCAGCAAGGAAGACGGGGGGGAGACCCAGTACTTC
CASKEDGGETQYF
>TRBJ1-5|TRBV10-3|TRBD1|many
TGTGCCATCAGCCCCGGGACAGGGAATCAGCCCCAGCATTTT
CAISPGTGNQPQHF
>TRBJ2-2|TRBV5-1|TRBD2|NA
TGCGCCAGCAGCCGGGGACTAGCGGGAGAGTTCGCCGGGGAGCTGTTTTTT
CASSRGLAGEFAGELFF
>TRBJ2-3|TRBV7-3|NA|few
TGTGCCAGCAGCCAATCCGTGGGGGATGGAAAAGATACGCAGTATTTT
CASSQSVGDGKDTQYF
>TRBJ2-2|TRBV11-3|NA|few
TGTGCCAGCAGCTTAGACCCGGGACACGAACAAGGGGGGGAGCTGTTTTTT
CASSLDPGHEQGGELFF
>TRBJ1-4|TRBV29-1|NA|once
TGCAGCGTTGGACGGCCTAATGAAAAACTGTTTTTT
CSVGRPNEKLFF
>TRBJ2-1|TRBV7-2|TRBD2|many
TGTGCCAGCAGCTTCCGACTAGCGGGAGTAGGAAATGAGCAGTTCTTC
CASSFRLAGVGNEQFF
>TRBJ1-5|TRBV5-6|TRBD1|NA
TGTGCCAGCAGCTTGGGTCCTTTCGGACAGGGGGACAATCAGCCCCAGCATTTT
CASSLGPFGQGDNQPQHF
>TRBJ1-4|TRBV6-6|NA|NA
TGTGCCAGCAGTAAACAGGGAGAGGGTGAAAAACTGTTTTTT
CASSKQGEGEKLFF
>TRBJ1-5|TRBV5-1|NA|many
TGCGCCAGCGTAGTAGCCAGCAATCAGCCCCAGCATTTT
CASVVASNQPQHF
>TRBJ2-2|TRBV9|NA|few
TGTGCCAGCAGCGTAGCGGTTAACACCGGGGAGCTGTTTTTT
CASSVAVNTGELFF
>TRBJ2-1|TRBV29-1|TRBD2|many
TGCAGCGTTGACTACGGACTAGGATACAATGAGCAGTTCTTC
CSVDYGLGYNEQFF
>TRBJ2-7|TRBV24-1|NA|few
TGTGCCACAGAGGACAGAGCCTACGAGCAGTACTTC
CATEDRAYEQYF
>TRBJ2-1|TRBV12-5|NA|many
TGTGCTAGTGTCGTTAGCGGCTACAATGAGCAGTTCTTC
CASVVSGYNEQFF
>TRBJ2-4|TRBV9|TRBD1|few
TGTGCCAGCAGCCACGGGACAGGGGGCTTTAAGGATATCGGATACAAAAACATTCAGTACTTC
CASSHGTGGFKDIGYKNIQYF
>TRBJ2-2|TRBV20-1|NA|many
TGCAGTGCTAGCGGGGATCCCGGGGAGCTGTTTTTT
CSASGDPGELFF
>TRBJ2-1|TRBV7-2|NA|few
TGTGCCAGCAGCTTATGGGGTAGCGGTACCTACAATGAGCAGTTCTTC
CASSLWGSGTYNEQFF
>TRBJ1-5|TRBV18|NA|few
TGTGCCAGCTCACCTTTTTCAGCCGATCAGCCCCAGCATTTT
CASSPFSADQPQHF
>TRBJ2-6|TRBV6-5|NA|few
TGTGCCAGCAGTTACTCCGAGGGGGCTGGGGCCAACGTCCTGACTTTC
CASSYSEGAGANVLTF
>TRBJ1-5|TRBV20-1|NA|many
TGCAGTGTAGGGTGGGGGCAAGGTGATCAGCCCCAGCATTTT
CSVGWGQGDQPQHF
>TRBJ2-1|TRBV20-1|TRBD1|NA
TGCAGTGCTAGAGGAAAAGGACAGGGGGTTGGAGATGAGCAGTTCTTC
CSARGKGQGVGDEQFF
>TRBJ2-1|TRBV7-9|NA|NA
TGTGCCAGCAGCCTACTCGGGCTGAAGGATGAGCAGTTCTTC
CASSLLGLKDEQFF
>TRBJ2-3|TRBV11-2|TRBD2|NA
TGTGCCAGCAGCTTAGACCCCTCTAGCGGGGGATTCGCAGATACGCAGTATTTT
CASSLDPSSGGFADTQYF